This passage covers 6 T cell receptor beta chains from one sample sequenced in a study of T cells in Graves' hyperthyroidism and ophthalmopathy. The CDR3 regions of TCR beta were amplified from RNA transcripts. The HTBI primer set drove a first-round RT-PCR of the TCR CDR3. One entry per CDR3 protein results from TCRdb running MiXCR on the multiplex PCR reads. The sample lists tens of thousands of distinct CDR3 sequences, approximately 58% seen once, with 30% to 40% in the top ten. The sequenced sample was peripheral blood or thyroid tissue (not recorded which). The origin of the receptors is a man aged 18 to 30 with Graves' hyperthyroidism.

This clonotype was seen only a few times. This may be a read error, as it is one base from a much larger clone. The chain combines TRBV4-1 with TRBJ1-4; D perhaps matches TRBD1 (5 bases). This CDR3 has 14 residues. Germline V gene sequence: CDR1 MGHRA, CDR2 YSYEKL. The CDR3 is CASSQVRGDERLFF. The CDR3 DNA is TGCGCCAGCAGCCAAGTCCGAGGGGATGAAAGACTGTTTTTT.

This clonotype was seen a handful of times. The V and J genes are TRBV29-1 and TRBJ1-2; D is unclear. Germline loops: CDR1 SQVTM, CDR2 ANQGSEA. The V end lost 4 bases, the J end lost 8 bases, and 11 bases lay between the germline ends. There are 11 residues in the CDR3. In DNA form, the CDR3 reads TGCAGCGTTGTGGAGCTTGGAGGCTACACCTTC. Translation: CSVVELGGYTF.

The chain combines TRBV9 with TRBJ2-7; 14 bases map to TRBD2. The CDR3 contains 15 residues. Germline V gene lookup returns CDR1 SGDLS and CDR2 YYNGEE. V was clipped by 4 bases and J by 7 bases; unmatched bases: 7. CDR3 protein: CASSPGTSGSSEQYF. The CDR3 region has the DNA TGTGCCAGCAGCCCAGGGACTAGCGGGAGTAGTGAGCAGTACTTC.

A remark on this clonotype: An end of the junction differs from the germline gene, which may be a read error. This chain uses TRBV20-1 with TRBJ2-6; TRBD2 agrees at 7 bases. In germline, CDR1 is DFQATT, CDR2 SNEGSKA (reference sequence). This CDR3 has 12 residues. In DNA form, the CDR3 reads TGCAGTGCTAGAGACGGGGGGAACACTGAAGCTTTC. Protein sequence: CSARDGGNTEAF.

In nucleotides, the CDR3 is TGTGCCAGTAGTTCCATGGGGACAGGGGAAAGTAGCAATCAGCCCCAGCATTTT. Its protein is CASSSMGTGESSNQPQHF. The J gene is TRBJ1-5, the V gene TRBV19; the match to TRBD1 covers 10 bases. Germline loops: CDR1 LNHDA, CDR2 SQIVND (reference sequence). The CDR3 totals 18 residues. Trimming cost V 5 bases and J 0 bases; bases outside gene matches: 10.

This clonotype was counted once. Here the CDR3 omits its conserved ending phenylalanine or tryptophan, so a read error is the likely source. This chain connects TRBV7-2 to TRBJ2-5; a possible D gene is TRBD2 (5 bases). Germline CDR1 is SGHTA and CDR2 is FQGNSA. Trimming shortened V by 5 bases and J by 5 bases, and 24 bases separated the two germline ends. The CDR3 covers 17 residues. CDR3 residues: CASSPGRTYQSEETQYC. CDR3 coding DNA: TGTGCCAGCAGCCCCGGTAGGACTTATCAGAGCGAGGAGACCCAGTACTGC.